In this sample, the clone carrying this TCR beta chain turned up many times. No antigen is known for it. Multiplex PCR, run in two rounds, amplified TCR beta CDR3 from genomic DNA. First-round PCR, the initial amplification, used primers specific to each TRBV and TRBJ gene. MiXCR, run by TCRdb on the multiplex PCR reads, gives a single entry per CDR3 protein. Among over 30,000 distinct CDR3 sequences listed, around a quarter were seen once. The data belong to a study of prognosis after radiotherapy for stage I lung cancer. In the study overall: Metastases at distant sites emerged in several patients after radiotherapy, at a median of approximately 7 months, whereas under 18 showed no significant progression.

Germline V CDR1 and CDR2: SEHNR, FQNEAQ (reference sequence). The CDR3 has 14 residues. V gave up 4 bases and J gave up 5 bases, with 14 bases separating them. Study outcomes and limitations: Counts of unique TCR clones fell following stereotactic body radiation therapy, median approximately 10,000 versus 7,000.

Source: PBMCs, taken before or after stereotactic body radiation therapy (not recorded which). V usage is TRBV7-9 and J usage is TRBJ1-1, with D hard to call. This receptor was taken from a donor aged 50 or older with non-small cell lung cancer. The CDR3 nucleotides read TGTGCCAGCAGCTACCGGGGTGTGGAGACTGAAGCTTTCTTT. This codes for CASSYRGVETEAFF.